Below, one TCR beta chain is given with its context. Its antigen is not known. This CDR3 is built from 15 residues. Germline V gives CDR1 SGHDT, CDR2 YYEEEE. V was trimmed by 4 bases and J by 3 bases, leaving 17 bases between them. TCRdb re-called the 5' RACE reads with MiXCR, one entry per CDR3 protein. The table shows over 600,000 distinct CDR3 sequences, with around a fifth occurring only once. The source of the sample is a study of CD8 T cells in ankylosing spondylitis. Points from the study as a whole: The study identified a TCR beta motif of roughly eight highly homologous variants that appeared characteristic of ankylosing spondylitis blood.

This receptor was obtained from a male donor with ankylosing spondylitis. The sample comprised blood, either unsorted or a sorted T cell fraction (not recorded which). This chain connects TRBV5-6 to TRBJ2-7; maybe TRBD2 (6 bases). Here the CDR3 reads CASSHPTDYFYEQYF. CDR3 DNA sequence: TGTGCCAGCAGCCACCCCACGGACTACTTCTACGAGCAGTACTTC.